This TCR beta chain was documented in a study of T cell responses to AZD1222 COVID-19 vaccine. Findings of the study overall: Following two doses of AZD1222, Spike-specific TCR breadth and depth rose. Baseline seropositives among AZD1222 recipients totaled only six or seven.

Profiled with immunoSEQ multiplex PCR; TCRdb holds only in-frame clones, not every one. The sample includes about 130,000 clones, about 82% of them seen just once. CDR3 size: 15 residues. The V segment lost 4 bases and the J segment 4 bases; nucleotides outside the gene matches: 4. The germline gives CDR1 MDHEN, CDR2 SYDVKM. Comment on this clone: Its target is not known.

The chain links TRBV28 to TRBJ2-7; 13 bases are a match to TRBD2. This specimen was peripheral blood, taken on day 0 of AZD1222 vaccination. This receptor was obtained from an adult in good health. CDR3 DNA: TGTGCCAGCAGTTCTCCGGGACTAGCGGGATACGAGCAGTACTTC. Its protein product is CASSSPGLAGYEQYF.